The sequence of this T cell receptor beta chain was determined in a study of post-analysis software for immune sequencing data. At the level of the study: As for disease course, relapsing-remitting, secondary progressive and progressive-relapsing multiple sclerosis were all included.

Broader study findings: Pronounced co-clustering by F measure was evident among identically batched samples. Patients with multiple sclerosis recorded significantly lower normalized Chao1 diversity than controls, the study found. Five TRBV segments (TRBV5-6, TRBV5-1 and TRBV20-1 among them) occurred more frequently in patients than in controls.

Comments on this clonotype: Its matching antigen is unknown. The junction shows a germline mismatch at one end, possibly a read error.

Prepared libraries of TCR beta cDNA carried unique molecular identifiers. TCRdb reprocessed the PCR reads with MiXCR, giving one entry per CDR3 protein. Of about half a million distinct CDR3 sequences listed, around 40% are singletons. Looked up from germline, CDR1 is SGHKS and CDR2 is YYEKEE (reference sequence). The CDR3 extends over 16 amino acids. The specimen was blood. This chain links TRBV5-5 with TRBJ1-6, with TRBD1 matching 8 bases. This TCR was recovered from a girl under 18 with multiple sclerosis. The CDR3 loop reads CACSLRFGQGGSPLHF. CDR3 nucleotide sequence: TGTGCCTGCAGCTTGAGGTTTGGACAGGGAGGCTCACCCCTCCACTTT.